The source of this T cell receptor (beta chain) is a study of cytomegalovirus exposure and HLA in healthy donors. Germline-derived CDR1 and CDR2 are SGHAT and FQNNGV. Trimming shortened V by 0 bases and J by 11 bases, and 13 bases separated the two germline ends. This CDR3 contains 13 residues. Regarding the study as a whole: Cytomegalovirus association was assigned to approximately 160 TCR beta chains. Later analysis identified 16,951 TCR beta sequences associated with HLA alleles, using a false discovery rate threshold of 0.05. Researchers reported in a later analysis that a missense DCLRE1C variant was tied to TCR beta V- and J-gene trimming. The authors later found most CMV-associated TCR beta chains appeared HLA-restricted.

Both 60 Vbeta primers and 13 Jbeta primers went into the PCR. Produced via immunoSEQ multiplex PCR; TCRdb's table is partial and in-frame only. The sample yields some 100,000 clones, 75% seen once. This clone has only a few counts. The antigen remains undetermined. Input material: PBMCs. The TCR comes from a male donor in good health and CMV-seropositive. V gene TRBV11-2 combines with J gene TRBJ1-1; tentatively, D is TRBD1 (5 bases). The CDR3 DNA is TGTGCCAGCAGCTTAGATTCCAGGGAAGGCGCTTTCTTT. It encodes CASSLDSREGAFF. Combining the CDR3 with reference TRBV11-2 and TRBJ1-1 gives the whole variable domain EAGVAQSPRYKIIEKRQSVAFWCNPISGHATLYWYQQILGQGPKLLIQFQNNGVVDDSQLPKDRFSAERLKGVDSTLKIQPAKLEDSAVYLCASSLDSREGAFFGQGTRLTVV.